This T cell receptor (beta chain) was retrieved from a study of cytomegalovirus exposure and HLA in healthy donors. Comment on this clone: Its antigen is unidentified.

General study points: Most of the TCR beta V segments (in an earlier analysis) were productive either about 87% or about 30% of the time. Within the data, a cluster of highly shared sequence variants was likely a sequencing artifact.

This CDR3 has 13 amino acids. The germline CDR1 and CDR2 sequences are SNHLY and FYNNEI. The germline V and J ends were trimmed by 6 bases and 6 bases, with 12 bases remaining between them. 60 Vbeta and 13 Jbeta primers were used in PCR. Repertoires were generated with immunoSEQ multiplex PCR, while TCRdb's copy carries only in-frame clones and drops some. The repertoire includes about 130,000 clones, about 80% of them detected once, and around 6.3% sits in the top ten. Input material: PBMCs. The TCR sequence derives from a man aged 35-49 years in good health and CMV-seropositive. The chain links TRBV2 to TRBJ1-5; D is unclear. The CDR3 sequence is CASRPSGVQPQHF. CDR3 nucleotides: TGTGCCAGCAGGCCCTCCGGAGTTCAGCCCCAGCATTTT.